Presented here are 6 T cell receptor beta chains from one specimen sequenced in a study of cytomegalovirus exposure and HLA in healthy donors. The study ran its PCR with 60 Vbeta and 13 Jbeta primers. The data were produced by immunoSEQ multiplex PCR, yet TCRdb's version contains in-frame clones alone and is incomplete. The sample records more than 100,000 clones, over 70% being singletons. Sequencing used PBMCs. These receptors originate from a man aged 45 to 65 in good health and CMV-seropositive.

The V call is TRBV2, the J call TRBJ2-7; weak D call: TRBD1 (5 bases). The CDR3 is 13 amino acids. Trimming cost V 8 bases and J 2 bases, with 13 bases left between them. CDR1 is SNHLY, CDR2 FYNNEI, per germline. The CDR3 is CASRAQATYEQYF. The CDR3 nucleotides read TGTGCCAGCCGCGCACAGGCCACCTACGAGCAGTACTTC.

The chain uses TRBV5-1 and TRBJ2-7; D call uncertain. Germline V gene sequence: CDR1 SGHRS, CDR2 YFSETQ. The CDR3 runs 14 residues. Trimming took 4 bases from V and 1 from J, leaving 12 bases between them. This CDR3 is CASSPSTQSYEQYF. The CDR3, as DNA: TGCGCCAGCAGCCCGTCGACACAATCCTACGAGCAGTACTTC.

The V and J genes are TRBV5-1 and TRBJ2-7, with unresolved D. The germline V gene encodes CDR1 SGHRS and CDR2 YFSETQ. V shed 0 bases and J shed 5 bases, with 9 bases lying between them. The CDR3 totals 13 residues. CDR3 amino acids: CASSLGTVDEQYF. The CDR3 coding sequence is TGCGCCAGCAGCTTGGGTACAGTCGACGAGCAGTACTTC.

The chain is built from TRBV7-6 and TRBJ2-1, with 11 bases lining up with TRBD2. Germline CDR1 SGHVS, CDR2 FNYEAQ. The CDR3 length is 18 residues. The junction had 10 bases not matched to a gene; V was cut back by 3 bases and J by 3 bases. In DNA form, the CDR3 reads TGTGCCAGCAGCTTCTACTTAGCGGGAGGGCCTATCTACAATGAGCAGTTCTTC. Translating it yields CASSFYLAGGPIYNEQFF.

CDR3 sequence: CASSLPIRQGNIQYF. The CDR3 nucleotides read TGTGCCAGCAGCTTACCCATTCGACAGGGGAACATTCAGTACTTC. The V and J genes are TRBV7-9 and TRBJ2-4, with 8 bases identical to TRBD1. V lost 2 bases to trimming and J lost 7 bases; unmatched junction nucleotides: 7. CDR3 size: 15 residues. Germline CDR1 reads SEHNR; CDR2 reads FQNEAQ (reference sequence).

J is TRBJ2-7 and V is TRBV15, with 10 bases identical to TRBD1. Germline CDR1 LNHNV, CDR2 YYDKDF (reference sequence). V gave up 3 bases and J gave up 3 bases; unmatched junction bases: 8. This CDR3 region has 16 residues. The CDR3 bases are TGTGCCACCAGCAGGGACCCGGGACAGGGGAACTACGAGCAGTACTTC. This codes for CATSRDPGQGNYEQYF.